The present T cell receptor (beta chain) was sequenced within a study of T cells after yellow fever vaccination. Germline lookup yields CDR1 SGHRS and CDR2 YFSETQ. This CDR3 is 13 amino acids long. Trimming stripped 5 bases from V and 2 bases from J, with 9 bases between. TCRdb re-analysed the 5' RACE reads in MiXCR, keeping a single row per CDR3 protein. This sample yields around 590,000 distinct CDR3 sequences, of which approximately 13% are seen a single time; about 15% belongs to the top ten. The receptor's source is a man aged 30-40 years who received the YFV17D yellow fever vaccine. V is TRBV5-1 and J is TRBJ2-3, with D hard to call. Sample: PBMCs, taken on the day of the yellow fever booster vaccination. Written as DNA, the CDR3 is TGCGCCAGCAGTCCGAGCGACACAGATACGCAGTATTTT. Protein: CASSPSDTDTQYF.